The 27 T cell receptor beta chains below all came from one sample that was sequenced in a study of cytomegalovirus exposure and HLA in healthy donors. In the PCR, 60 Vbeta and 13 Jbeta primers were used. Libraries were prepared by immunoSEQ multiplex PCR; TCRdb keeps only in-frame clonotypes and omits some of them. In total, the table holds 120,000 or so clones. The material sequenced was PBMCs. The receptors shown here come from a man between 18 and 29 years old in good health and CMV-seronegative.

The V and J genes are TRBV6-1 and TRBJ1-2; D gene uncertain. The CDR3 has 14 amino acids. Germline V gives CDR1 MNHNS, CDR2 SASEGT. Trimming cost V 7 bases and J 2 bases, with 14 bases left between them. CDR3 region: CASISGFMNYGYTF. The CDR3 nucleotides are TGTGCCAGCATCTCGGGATTCATGAACTATGGCTACACCTTC.

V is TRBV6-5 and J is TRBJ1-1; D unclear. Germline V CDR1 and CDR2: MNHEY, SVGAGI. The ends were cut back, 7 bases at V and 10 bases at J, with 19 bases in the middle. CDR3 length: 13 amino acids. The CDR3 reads CASIQDSRSRAFF. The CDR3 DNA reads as TGTGCCAGCATTCAGGACTCCCGTTCGAGAGCTTTCTTT.

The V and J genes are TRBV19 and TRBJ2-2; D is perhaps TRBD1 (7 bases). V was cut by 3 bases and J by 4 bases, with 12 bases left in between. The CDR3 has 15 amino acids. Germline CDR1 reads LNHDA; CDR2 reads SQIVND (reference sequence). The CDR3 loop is CASSIPRGATGELFF. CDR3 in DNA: TGTGCCAGTAGTATCCCCAGGGGGGCCACCGGGGAGCTGTTTTTT.

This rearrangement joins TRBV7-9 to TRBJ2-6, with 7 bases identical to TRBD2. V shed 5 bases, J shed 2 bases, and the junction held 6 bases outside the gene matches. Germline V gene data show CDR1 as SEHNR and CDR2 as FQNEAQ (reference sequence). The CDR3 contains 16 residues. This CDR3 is CASSAWGGAGANVLTF. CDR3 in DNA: TGTGCCAGCAGCGCCTGGGGGGGGGCTGGGGCCAACGTCCTGACTTTC.

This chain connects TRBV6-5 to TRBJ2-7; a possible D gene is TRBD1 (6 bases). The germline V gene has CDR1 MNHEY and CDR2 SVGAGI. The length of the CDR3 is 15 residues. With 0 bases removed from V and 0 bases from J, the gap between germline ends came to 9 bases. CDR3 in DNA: TGTGCCAGCAGTTACTCCGGACAGCACTCCTACGAGCAGTACTTC. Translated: CASSYSGQHSYEQYF.

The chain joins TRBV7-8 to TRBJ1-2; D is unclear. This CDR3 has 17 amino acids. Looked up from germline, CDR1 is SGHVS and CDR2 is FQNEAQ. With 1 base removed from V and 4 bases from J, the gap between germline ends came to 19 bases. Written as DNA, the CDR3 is TGTGCCAGCAGCTTAGGTTCGGTCGGGGTCCTGGCCTATGGCTACACCTTC. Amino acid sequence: CASSLGSVGVLAYGYTF.

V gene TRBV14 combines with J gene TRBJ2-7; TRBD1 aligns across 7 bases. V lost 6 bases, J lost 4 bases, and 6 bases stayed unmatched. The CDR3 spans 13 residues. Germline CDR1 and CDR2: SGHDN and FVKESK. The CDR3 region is CASSIGGAYEQYF. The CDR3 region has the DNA TGTGCCAGCAGTATAGGGGGCGCGTACGAGCAGTACTTC. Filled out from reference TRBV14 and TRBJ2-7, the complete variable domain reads EAGVTQFPSHSVIEKGQTVTLRCDPISGHDNLYWYRRVMGKEIKFLLHFVKESKQDESGMPNNRFLAERTGGTYSTLKVQPAELEDSGVYFCASSIGGAYEQYFGPGTRLTVT.

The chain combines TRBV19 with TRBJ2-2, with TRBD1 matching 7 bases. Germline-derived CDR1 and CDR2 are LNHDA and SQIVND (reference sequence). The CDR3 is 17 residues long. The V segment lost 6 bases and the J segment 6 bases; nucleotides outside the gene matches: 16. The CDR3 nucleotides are TGTGCCAGTAGGGGGGACAGCAAAAAACGATGGTCCGGGGAGCTGTTTTTT. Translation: CASRGDSKKRWSGELFF.

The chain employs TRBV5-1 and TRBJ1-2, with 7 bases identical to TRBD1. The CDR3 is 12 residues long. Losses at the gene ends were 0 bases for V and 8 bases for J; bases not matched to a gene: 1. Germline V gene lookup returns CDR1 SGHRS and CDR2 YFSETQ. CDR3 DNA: TGCGCCAGCAGCTTGGTAGGGGGCGGCTACACCTTC. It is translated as CASSLVGGGYTF. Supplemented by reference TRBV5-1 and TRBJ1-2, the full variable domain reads KAGVTQTPRYLIKTRGQQVTLSCSPISGHRSVSWYQQTPGQGLQFLFEYFSETQRNKGNFPGRFSGRQFSNSRSEMNVSTLELGDSALYLCASSLVGGGYTFGSGTRLTVV.

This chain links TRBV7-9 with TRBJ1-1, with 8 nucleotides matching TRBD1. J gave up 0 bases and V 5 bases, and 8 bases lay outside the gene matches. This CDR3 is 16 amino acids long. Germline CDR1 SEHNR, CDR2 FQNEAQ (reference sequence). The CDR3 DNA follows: TGTGCCAGCAGCCCGGACAGGGTTCGAATGAACACTGAAGCTTTCTTT. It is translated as CASSPDRVRMNTEAFF. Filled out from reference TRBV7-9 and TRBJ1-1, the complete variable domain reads DTGVSQNPRHKITKRGQNVTFRCDPISEHNRLYWYRQTLGQGPEFLTYFQNEAQLEKSRLLSDRFSAERPKGSFSTLEIQRTEQGDSAMYLCASSPDRVRMNTEAFFGQGTRLTVV.

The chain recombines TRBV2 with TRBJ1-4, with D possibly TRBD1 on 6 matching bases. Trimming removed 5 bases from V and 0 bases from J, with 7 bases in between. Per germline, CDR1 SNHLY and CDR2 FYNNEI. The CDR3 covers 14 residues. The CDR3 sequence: CASSTGTTNEKLFF. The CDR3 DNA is TGTGCCAGCAGTACAGGGACAACTAATGAAAAACTGTTTTTT.

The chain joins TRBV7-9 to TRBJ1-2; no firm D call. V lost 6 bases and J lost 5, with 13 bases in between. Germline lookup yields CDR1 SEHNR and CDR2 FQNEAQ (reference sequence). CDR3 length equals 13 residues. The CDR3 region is CASSPPGRYGYTF. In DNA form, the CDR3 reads TGTGCCAGCAGTCCCCCGGGGAGATATGGCTACACCTTC.

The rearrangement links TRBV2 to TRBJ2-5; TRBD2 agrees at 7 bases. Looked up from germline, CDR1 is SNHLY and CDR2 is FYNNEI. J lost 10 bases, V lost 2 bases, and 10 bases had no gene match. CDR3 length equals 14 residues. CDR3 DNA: TGTGCCAGCAGTGAACTGGGGAGGGAGGGTGGCCAGTACTTC. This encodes CASSELGREGGQYF.

This CDR3 is CASSPRGLDRFYNEQFF. CDR3 bases: TGTGCCAGTAGCCCGAGGGGTCTGGACAGATTTTACAATGAGCAGTTCTTC. The gene calls are TRBV19 and TRBJ2-1; the D gene is possibly TRBD1 (6 bases). In germline, CDR1 is LNHDA, CDR2 SQIVND (reference sequence). The V end lost 6 bases, the J end lost 4 bases, and 22 bases lay between the germline ends. The CDR3 runs 17 residues.

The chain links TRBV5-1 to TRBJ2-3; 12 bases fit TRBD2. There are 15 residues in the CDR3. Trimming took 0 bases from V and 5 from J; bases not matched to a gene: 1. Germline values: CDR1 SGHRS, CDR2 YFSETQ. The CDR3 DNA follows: TGCGCCAGCAGCTTGGCTAGCGGGAGGGGAGATACGCAGTATTTT. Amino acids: CASSLASGRGDTQYF.

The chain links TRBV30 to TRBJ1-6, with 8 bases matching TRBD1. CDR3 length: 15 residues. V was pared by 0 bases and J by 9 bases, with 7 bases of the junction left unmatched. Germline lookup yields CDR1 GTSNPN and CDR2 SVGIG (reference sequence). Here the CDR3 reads CAWSVGQGESSPLHF. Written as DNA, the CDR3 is TGTGCCTGGAGTGTAGGACAGGGAGAGTCTTCACCCCTCCACTTT. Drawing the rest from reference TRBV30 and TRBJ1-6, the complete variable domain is SQTIHQWPATLVQPVGSPLSLECTVEGTSNPNLYWYRQAAGRGLQLLFYSVGIGQISSEVPQNLSASRPQDRQFILSSKKLLLSDSGFYLCAWSVGQGESSPLHFGNGTRLTVT.

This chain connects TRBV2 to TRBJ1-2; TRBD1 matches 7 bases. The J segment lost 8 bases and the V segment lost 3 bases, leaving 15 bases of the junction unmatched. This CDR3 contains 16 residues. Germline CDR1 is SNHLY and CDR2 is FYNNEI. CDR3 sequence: CASSEVWQGGANGYTF. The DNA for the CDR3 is TGTGCCAGCAGTGAGGTTTGGCAGGGGGGAGCCAACGGCTACACCTTC.

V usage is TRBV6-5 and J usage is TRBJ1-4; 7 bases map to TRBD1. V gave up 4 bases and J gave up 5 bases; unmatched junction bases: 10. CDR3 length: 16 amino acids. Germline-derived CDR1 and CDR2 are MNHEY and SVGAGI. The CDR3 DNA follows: TGTGCCAGCAGTTGGAGTCCGGACAGGCGAAATGAAAAACTGTTTTTT. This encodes CASSWSPDRRNEKLFF.

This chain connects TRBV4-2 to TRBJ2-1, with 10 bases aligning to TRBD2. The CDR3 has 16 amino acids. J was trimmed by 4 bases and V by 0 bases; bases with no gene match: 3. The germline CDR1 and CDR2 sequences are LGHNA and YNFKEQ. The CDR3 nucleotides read TGTGCCAGCAGCCAAGACAGCGGGGGGGCTTACAATGAGCAGTTCTTC. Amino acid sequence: CASSQDSGGAYNEQFF.

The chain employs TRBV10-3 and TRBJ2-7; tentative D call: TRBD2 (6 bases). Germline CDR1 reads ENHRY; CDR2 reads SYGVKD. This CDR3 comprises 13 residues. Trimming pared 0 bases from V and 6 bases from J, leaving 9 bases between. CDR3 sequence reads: CAISESGGGEQYF. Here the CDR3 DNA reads TGTGCCATCAGTGAGTCCGGGGGAGGCGAGCAGTACTTC.

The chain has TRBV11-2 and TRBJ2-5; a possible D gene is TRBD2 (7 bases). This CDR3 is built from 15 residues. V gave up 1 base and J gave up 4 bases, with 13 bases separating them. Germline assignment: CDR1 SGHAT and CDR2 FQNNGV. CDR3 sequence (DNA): TGTGCCAGCAGCTTAGTAGGGGGAGGGATAGAGACCCAGTACTTC. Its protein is CASSLVGGGIETQYF. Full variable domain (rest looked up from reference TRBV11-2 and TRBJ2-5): EAGVAQSPRYKIIEKRQSVAFWCNPISGHATLYWYQQILGQGPKLLIQFQNNGVVDDSQLPKDRFSAERLKGVDSTLKIQPAKLEDSAVYLCASSLVGGGIETQYFGPGTRLLVL.

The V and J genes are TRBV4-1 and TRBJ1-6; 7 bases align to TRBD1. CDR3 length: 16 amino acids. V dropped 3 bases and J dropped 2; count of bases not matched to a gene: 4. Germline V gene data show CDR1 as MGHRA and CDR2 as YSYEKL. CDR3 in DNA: TGCGCCAGCAGCCAGCCCGGGACAGCCTATAATTCACCCCTCCACTTT. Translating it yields CASSQPGTAYNSPLHF.

The DNA of the CDR3 is TGTGCCAGCAGCTGGGACAGGGGGCGAGACAATCAGCCCCAGCATTTT. Translation gives CASSWDRGRDNQPQHF. The chain joins TRBV5-8 to TRBJ1-5; 12 bases agree with TRBD1. The CDR3 length is 16 residues. V trimming: 3 bases; J trimming: 3 bases; junction bases outside the gene matches: 4. Germline CDR1 SGHTS, CDR2 YDEGEE. Full variable domain (missing parts from reference TRBV5-8 and TRBJ1-5): EAGVTQSPTHLIKTRGQQATLRCSPISGHTSVYWYQQALGLGLQFLLWYDEGEERNRGNFPPRFSGRQFPNYSSELNVNALELEDSALYLCASSWDRGRDNQPQHFGDGTRLSIL.

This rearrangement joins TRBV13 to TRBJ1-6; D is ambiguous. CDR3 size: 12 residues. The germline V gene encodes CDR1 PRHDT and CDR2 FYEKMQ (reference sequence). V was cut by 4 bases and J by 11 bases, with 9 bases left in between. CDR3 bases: TGTGCCAGCAGCTCCTCCGGGACACCCCTCCACTTT. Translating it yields CASSSSGTPLHF. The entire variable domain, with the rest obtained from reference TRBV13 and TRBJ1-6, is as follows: AAGVIQSPRHLIKEKRETATLKCYPIPRHDTVYWYQQGPGQDPQFLISFYEKMQSDKGSIPDRFSAQQFSDYHSELNMSSLELGDSALYFCASSSSGTPLHFGNGTRLTVT.

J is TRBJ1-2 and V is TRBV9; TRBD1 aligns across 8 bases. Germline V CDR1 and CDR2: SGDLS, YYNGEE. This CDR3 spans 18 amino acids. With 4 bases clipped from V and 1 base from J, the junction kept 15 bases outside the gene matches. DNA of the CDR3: TGTGCCAGCAGCACCCGACAGGGGACCAACAATTTTAACTATGGCTACACCTTC. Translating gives CASSTRQGTNNFNYGYTF.

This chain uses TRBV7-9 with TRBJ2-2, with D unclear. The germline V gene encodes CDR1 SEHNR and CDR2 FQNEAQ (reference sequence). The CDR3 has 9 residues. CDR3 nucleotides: TGTGCTTCTCCCGGGGAGCTGTTTTTT. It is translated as CASPGELFF.

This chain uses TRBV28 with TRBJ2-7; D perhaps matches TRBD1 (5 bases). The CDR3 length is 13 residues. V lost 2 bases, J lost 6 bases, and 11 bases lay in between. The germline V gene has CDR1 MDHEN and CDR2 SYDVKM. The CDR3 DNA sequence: TGTGCCAGCAGTTTAAGGGGCTTGGGCGAGCAGTACTTC. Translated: CASSLRGLGEQYF.